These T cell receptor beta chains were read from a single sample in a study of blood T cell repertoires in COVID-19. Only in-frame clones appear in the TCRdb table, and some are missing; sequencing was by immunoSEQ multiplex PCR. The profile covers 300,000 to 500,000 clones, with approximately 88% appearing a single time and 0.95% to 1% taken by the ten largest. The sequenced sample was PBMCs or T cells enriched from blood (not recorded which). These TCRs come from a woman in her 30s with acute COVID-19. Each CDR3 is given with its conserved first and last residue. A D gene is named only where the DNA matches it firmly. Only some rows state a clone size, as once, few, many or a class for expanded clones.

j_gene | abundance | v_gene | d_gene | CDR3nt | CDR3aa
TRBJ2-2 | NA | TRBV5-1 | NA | TGCGCCAGCATGAGTTCCACCGGGGAGCTGTTTTTT | CASMSSTGELFF
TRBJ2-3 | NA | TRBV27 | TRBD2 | TGTGCCAGCAGTTTTAAGCGGGGGAGCACAGATACGCAGTATTTT | CASSFKRGSTDTQYF
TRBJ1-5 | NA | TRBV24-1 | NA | TGTGCCACCAGTGGGGGGGACGGACCCAATCAGCCCCAGCATTTT | CATSGGDGPNQPQHF
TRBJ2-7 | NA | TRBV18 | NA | TGTGCCAGCTCACCAAGGAGGGGGCCCCCTGGCGAGCAGTACTTC | CASSPRRGPPGEQYF
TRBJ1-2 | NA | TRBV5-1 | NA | TGCGCCAGCAGCTTGTGGGGACACGTAGAGGCTAACTATGGCTACACCTTC | CASSLWGHVEANYGYTF
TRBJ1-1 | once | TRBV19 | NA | TGTGCCAGTAGTCCAGTAGGGGGTAGAGGCGGTGAAGCTTTCTTT | CASSPVGGRGGEAFF
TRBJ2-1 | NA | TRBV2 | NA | TGTGCCAGCATTCTCACAGGGACCGAACAGTTCTTC | CASILTGTEQFF
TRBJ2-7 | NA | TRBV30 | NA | TGTGCCTGGAGTGAGAGGCGGGCCCTCTACGAGCAGTACTTC | CAWSERRALYEQYF
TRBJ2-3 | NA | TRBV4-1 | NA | TGCGCCAGCAGCCTCCCCTCCATCGGGGATACGCAGTATTTT | CASSLPSIGDTQYF
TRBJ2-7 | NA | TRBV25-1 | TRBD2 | TGTGCCAGCAGTGAATATGGGGGGGACTTTAACGAGCAGTACTTC | CASSEYGGDFNEQYF